This T cell receptor (beta chain) was identified in a study of CXCR3-negative and CXCR3-positive naive CD8 T cells (dated by TCRdb to the late 2010s). For context, the study as a whole: About 150 million TRB reads were obtained in total, roughly 1.5 +/- 0.3 million reads per library. Diversity and physicochemical repertoire analyses covered roughly ten donors pooled from two independent experiments. For the TRBV-TRBJ cluster analysis, the naive subsets came from roughly 5 donors, while the memory cells came from 3 donors. General study outcomes and caveats: Compared with CXCR3-negative naive cells, CXCR3-positive naive cells had TRB CDR3s with higher hydrophobicity (lower Kidera factor 4), lower energy, and higher strength and volume indices. Freshly isolated PBMCs were used for most assays because CXCR3 expression went down partially after cryopreservation. Because surface CD5, which has been linked to self-reactivity in mice, was comparable between naive subsets, TCR interaction strength was also inferred from TRB CDR3 physicochemical properties. Similar TRBV-TRBJ usage was shown by naive CXCR3-negative and CXCR3-positive cells from the same donor, whereas distinct patterns were shown by memory cells. Comparably high repertoire diversity was found in both naive subsets, whereas much lower repertoire diversity was found in memory CD8+ T cells.

As to this clonotype: The clone's antigen remains unknown.

Each CD8+ T cell subset was flow-sorted in triplicate, and 300,000 cells per subset were placed directly into RLT lysis buffer. To exclude memory contaminants, naive CD8+ T cells were stringently defined as CD45RO-CCR7+CD27+CD95-. Standard density gradient centrifugation was used to isolate peripheral blood mononuclear cells from buffy coats. A FACSAria III was used to flow-sort naive CD8+ T cells into CXCR3-negative and CXCR3-positive populations. Total RNA was extracted from sorted cells with an RNeasy Mini Kit. Sequencing was performed on a NextSeq 550. The Human TCR Profiling Kit (MiLaboratory) was used to make UMI-labeled 5' RACE TRB cDNA libraries. cDNA synthesis used the entire amount of extracted RNA, and PCR amplification then used the entire amount of cDNA produced. The libraries were made side by side, with each library going through the same number of PCR cycles. The authors' pipeline ran thus. With a requirement of at least two reads per UMI, MIGEC and MiXCR extracted about 50,000 +/- 10,000 unique UMI-labeled TRB cDNA molecules per library. Each library averaged about 40,000 +/- 10,000 functional in-frame TRB CDR3 nucleotide clonotypes without stop codons. Diversity metrics, including normalized Shannon-Wiener and Chao1, were computed in VDJtools after downsampling to 5000 UMI-labeled TRB molecules per sample. Clonotype-size-weighted physicochemical properties of the central five CDR3 residues (interaction energy, strength, volume and Kidera factor 4) were computed in VDJtools. TCRdb reprocessed the reads into one record per CDR3 protein sequence, lacking DNA. Here the V and J calls rest on TCRdb's processing, not on the authors' analysis. In this sample's table one finds tens of thousands of distinct CDR3 sequences. The ten biggest clones cover about 1.6% of the sample.

The sequence was obtained from a human donor in good health. Some clones in this sample may be carry-over from other donors' samples. The specimen sequenced was naive CXCR3- CD8+ T cells from blood. This specimen's cell subset or site label, per the study, means: CD45RO-CCR7+CD27+CD95- naive CD8+ T cells lacking CXCR3 (TNR3-).

The encoded CDR3 is CASSSWTGDGYEQYF. The V and J segments used are TRBV7-2 and TRBJ2-7; TCRdb proposes TRBD1, but this gene call is untestable without DNA. The germline V gene encodes CDR1 SGHTA and CDR2 FQGNSA. CDR3 length: 15 amino acids, cysteine to phenylalanine. Only the protein is on record.